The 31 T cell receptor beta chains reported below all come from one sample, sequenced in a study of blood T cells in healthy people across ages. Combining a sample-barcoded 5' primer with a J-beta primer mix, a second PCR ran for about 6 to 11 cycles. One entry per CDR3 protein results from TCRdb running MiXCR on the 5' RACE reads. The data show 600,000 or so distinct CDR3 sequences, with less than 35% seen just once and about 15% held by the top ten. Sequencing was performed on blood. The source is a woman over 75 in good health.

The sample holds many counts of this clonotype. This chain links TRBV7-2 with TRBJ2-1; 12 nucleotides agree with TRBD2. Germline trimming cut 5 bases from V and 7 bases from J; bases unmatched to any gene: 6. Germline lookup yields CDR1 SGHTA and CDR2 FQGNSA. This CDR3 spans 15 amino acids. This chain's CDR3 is CASSLGLAGGNEQFF. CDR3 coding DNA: TGTGCCAGCAGCCTGGGACTAGCGGGCGGGAATGAGCAGTTCTTC.

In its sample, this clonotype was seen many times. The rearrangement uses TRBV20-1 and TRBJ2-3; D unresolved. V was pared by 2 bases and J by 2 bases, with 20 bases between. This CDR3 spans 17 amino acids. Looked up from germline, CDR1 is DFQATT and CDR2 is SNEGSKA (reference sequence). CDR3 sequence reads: CSARPTAPRVATDTQYF. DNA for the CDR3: TGCAGTGCTAGACCAACTGCGCCGCGAGTCGCCACAGATACGCAGTATTTT.

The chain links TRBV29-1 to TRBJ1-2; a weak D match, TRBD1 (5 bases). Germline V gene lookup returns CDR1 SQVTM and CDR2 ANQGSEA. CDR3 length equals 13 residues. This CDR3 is CSAIPGTDYGYTF. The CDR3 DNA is TGCAGTGCGATTCCCGGGACGGACTATGGCTACACCTTC.

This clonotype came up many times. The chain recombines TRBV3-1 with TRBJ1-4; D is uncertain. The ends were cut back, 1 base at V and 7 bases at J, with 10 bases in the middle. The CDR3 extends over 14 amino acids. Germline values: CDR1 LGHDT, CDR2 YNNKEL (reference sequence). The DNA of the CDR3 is TGTGCCAGCAGCCAAGTGGGGTCAAGTGAAAAACTGTTTTTT. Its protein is CASSQVGSSEKLFF.

CDR3: CAISDGGPLTDTQYF. CDR3 DNA sequence: TGTGCCATCAGTGACGGGGGCCCGTTAACAGATACGCAGTATTTT. The rearrangement joins TRBV10-3 to TRBJ2-3; D may correspond to TRBD1 or TRBD2 (6 bases each). V was trimmed by 3 bases and J by 3 bases, leaving 13 bases between them. The CDR3 is 15 residues long. Germline values: CDR1 ENHRY, CDR2 SYGVKD.

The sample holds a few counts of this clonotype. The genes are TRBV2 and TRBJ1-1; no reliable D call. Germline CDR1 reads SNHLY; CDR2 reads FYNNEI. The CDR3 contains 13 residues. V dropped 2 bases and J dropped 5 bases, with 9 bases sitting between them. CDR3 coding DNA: TGTGCCAGCAGTGAACGGATGAGAACTGAAGCTTTCTTT. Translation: CASSERMRTEAFF.

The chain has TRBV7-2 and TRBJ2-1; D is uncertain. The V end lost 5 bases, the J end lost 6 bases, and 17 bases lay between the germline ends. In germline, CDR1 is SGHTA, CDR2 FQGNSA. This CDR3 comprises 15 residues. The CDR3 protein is CASSPPPLSGNEQFF. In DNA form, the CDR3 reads TGTGCCAGCAGCCCCCCCCCGCTGTCGGGCAATGAGCAGTTCTTC.

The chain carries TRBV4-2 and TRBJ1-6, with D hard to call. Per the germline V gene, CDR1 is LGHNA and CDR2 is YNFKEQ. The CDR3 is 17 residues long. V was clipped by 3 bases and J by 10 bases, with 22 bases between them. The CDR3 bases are TGTGCCAGCAGCCAGGAACGGACCCCGGGCGTGAACTCACCCCTCCACTTT. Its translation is CASSQERTPGVNSPLHF.

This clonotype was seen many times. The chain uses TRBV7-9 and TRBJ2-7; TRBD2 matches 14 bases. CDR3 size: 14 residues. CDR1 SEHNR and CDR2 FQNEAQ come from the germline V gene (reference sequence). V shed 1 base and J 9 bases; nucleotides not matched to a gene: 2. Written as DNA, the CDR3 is TGTGCCAGCAGCTTAGTCGGGACTAGCGGGGGGCAGTACTTC. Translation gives CASSLVGTSGGQYF.

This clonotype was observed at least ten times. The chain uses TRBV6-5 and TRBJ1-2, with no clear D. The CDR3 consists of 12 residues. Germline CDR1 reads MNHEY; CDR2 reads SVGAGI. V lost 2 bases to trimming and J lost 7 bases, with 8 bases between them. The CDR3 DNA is TGTGCCAGCAGTTACAGAGGGAGTGGCTACACCTTC. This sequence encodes CASSYRGSGYTF.

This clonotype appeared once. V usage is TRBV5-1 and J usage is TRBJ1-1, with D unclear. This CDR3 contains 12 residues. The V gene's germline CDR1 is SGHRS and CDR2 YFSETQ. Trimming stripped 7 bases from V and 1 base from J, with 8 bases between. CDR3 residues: CASEAANTEAFF. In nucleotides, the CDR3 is TGCGCCAGCGAGGCGGCGAACACTGAAGCTTTCTTT.

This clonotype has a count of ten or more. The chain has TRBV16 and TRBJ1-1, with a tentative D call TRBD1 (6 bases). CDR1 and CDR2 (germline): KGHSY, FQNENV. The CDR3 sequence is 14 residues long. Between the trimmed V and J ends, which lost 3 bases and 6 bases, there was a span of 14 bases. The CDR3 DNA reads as TGTGCCAGCAGCCAGCTTTGGGGGCAGGCTGAAGCTTTCTTT. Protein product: CASSQLWGQAEAFF.

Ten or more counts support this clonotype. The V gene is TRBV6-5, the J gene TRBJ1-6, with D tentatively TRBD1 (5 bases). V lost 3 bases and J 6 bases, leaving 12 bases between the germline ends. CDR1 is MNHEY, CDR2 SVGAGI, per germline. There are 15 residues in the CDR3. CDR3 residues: CASSYSSGSNSPLHF. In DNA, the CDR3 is TGTGCCAGCAGTTATTCGTCAGGGAGTAATTCACCCCTCCACTTT.

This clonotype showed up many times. CDR3 nucleotides: TGTGCCAGCAGCTTAGAGCGGGGGACCTACGAGCAGTACTTC. Encoded protein: CASSLERGTYEQYF. V gene TRBV7-2 combines with J gene TRBJ2-7; 8 positions match TRBD2. V trimming: 1 base; J trimming: 2 bases; junction bases outside the gene matches: 1. The CDR3 totals 14 residues. Germline V gene sequence: CDR1 SGHTA, CDR2 FQGNSA.

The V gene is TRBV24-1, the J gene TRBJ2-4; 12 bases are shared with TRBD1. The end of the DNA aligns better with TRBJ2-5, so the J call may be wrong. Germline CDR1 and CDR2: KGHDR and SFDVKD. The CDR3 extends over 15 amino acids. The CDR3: CATSDGTGGIKTQYF. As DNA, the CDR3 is TGTGCCACCAGTGATGGGACAGGGGGCATCAAGACCCAGTACTTC.

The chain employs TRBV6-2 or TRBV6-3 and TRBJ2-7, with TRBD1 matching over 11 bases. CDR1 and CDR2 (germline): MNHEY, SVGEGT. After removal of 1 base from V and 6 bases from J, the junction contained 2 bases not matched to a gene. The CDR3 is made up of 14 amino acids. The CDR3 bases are TGTGCCAGCAGTTACTTGGACAGGGGGCGCGAGCAGTACTTC. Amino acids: CASSYLDRGREQYF.

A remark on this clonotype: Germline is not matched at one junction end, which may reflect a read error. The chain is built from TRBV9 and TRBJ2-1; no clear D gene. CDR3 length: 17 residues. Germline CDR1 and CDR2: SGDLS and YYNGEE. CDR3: CASSVVPVESSYNGQFF. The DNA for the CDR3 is TGTGCCAGCAGCGTAGTCCCGGTGGAAAGCTCCTACAATGGGCAGTTCTTC.

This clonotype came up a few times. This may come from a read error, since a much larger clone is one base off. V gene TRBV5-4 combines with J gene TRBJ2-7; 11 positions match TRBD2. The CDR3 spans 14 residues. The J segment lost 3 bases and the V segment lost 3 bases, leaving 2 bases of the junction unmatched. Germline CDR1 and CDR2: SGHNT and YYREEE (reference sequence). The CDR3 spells CASSSGLAVYEQYF. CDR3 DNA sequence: TGTGCCAGCAGCTCGGGACTAGCGGTCTACGAGCAGTACTTC. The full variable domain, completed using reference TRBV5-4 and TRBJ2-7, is ETGVTQSPTHLIKTRGQQVTLRCSSQSGHNTVSWYQQALGQGPQFIFQYYREEENGRGNFPPRFSGLQFPNYSSELNVNALELDDSALYLCASSSGLAVYEQYFGPGTRLTVT.

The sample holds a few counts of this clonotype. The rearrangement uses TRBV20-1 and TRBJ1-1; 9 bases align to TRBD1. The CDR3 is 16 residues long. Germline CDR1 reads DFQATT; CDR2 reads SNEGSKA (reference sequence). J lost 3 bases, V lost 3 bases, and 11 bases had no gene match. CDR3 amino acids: CSARSPGTGRHTEAFF. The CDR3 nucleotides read TGCAGTGCTAGGAGTCCCGGGACAGGGAGGCACACTGAAGCTTTCTTT.

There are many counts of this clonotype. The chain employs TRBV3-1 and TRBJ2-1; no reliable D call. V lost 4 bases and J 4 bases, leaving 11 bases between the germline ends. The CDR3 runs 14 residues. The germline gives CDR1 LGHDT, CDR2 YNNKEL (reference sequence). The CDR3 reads CASSLRQIYNEQFF. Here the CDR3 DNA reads TGTGCCAGCAGCCTACGTCAGATTTACAATGAGCAGTTCTTC.

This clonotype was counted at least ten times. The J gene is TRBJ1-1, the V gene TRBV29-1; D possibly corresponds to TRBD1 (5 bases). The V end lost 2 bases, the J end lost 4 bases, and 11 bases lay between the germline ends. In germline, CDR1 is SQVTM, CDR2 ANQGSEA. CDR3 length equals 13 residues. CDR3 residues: CSVEQVQGTEAFF. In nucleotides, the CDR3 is TGCAGCGTTGAACAGGTTCAGGGCACTGAAGCTTTCTTT.

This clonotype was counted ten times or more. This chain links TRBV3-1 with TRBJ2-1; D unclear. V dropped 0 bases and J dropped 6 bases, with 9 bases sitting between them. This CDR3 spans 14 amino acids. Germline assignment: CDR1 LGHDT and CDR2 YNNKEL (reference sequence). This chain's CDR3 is CASSQDILPNEQFF. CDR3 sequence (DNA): TGTGCCAGCAGCCAAGATATTCTTCCCAATGAGCAGTTCTTC.

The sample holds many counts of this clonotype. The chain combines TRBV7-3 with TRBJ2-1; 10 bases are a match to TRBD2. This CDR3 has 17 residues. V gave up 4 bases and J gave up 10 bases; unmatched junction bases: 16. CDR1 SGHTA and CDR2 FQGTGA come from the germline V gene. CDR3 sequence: CASSSNRLAGAPPEQFF. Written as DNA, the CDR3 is TGTGCCAGCAGCTCAAATCGGCTAGCGGGGGCCCCCCCGGAGCAGTTCTTC.

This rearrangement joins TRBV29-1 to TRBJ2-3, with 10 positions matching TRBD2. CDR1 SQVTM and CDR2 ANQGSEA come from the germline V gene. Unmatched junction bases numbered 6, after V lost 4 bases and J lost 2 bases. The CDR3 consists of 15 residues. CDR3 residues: CSVAPSGSLTDTQYF. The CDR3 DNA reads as TGCAGCGTTGCCCCTAGCGGGAGCCTCACAGATACGCAGTATTTT.

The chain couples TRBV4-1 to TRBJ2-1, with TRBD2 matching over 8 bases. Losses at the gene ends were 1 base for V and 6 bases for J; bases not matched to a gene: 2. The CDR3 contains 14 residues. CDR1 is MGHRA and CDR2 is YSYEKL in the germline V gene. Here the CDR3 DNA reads TGCGCCAGCAGCCAAGGGGGACTAGTCAATGAGCAGTTCTTC. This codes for CASSQGGLVNEQFF.

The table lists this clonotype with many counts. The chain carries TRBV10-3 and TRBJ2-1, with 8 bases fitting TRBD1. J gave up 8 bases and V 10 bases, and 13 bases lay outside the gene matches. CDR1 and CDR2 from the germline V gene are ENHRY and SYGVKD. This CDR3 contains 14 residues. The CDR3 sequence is CATFWTGLSDEQFF. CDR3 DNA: TGTGCCACCTTTTGGACAGGGCTATCCGATGAGCAGTTCTTC.

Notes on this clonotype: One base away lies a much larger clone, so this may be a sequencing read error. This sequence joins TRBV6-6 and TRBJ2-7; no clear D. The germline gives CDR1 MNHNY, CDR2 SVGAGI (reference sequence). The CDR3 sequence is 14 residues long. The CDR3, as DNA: TGTGCCTGCAGTACTTTGGGTGAAGCCTACGAGCAGTACTTC. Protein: CACSTLGEAYEQYF.

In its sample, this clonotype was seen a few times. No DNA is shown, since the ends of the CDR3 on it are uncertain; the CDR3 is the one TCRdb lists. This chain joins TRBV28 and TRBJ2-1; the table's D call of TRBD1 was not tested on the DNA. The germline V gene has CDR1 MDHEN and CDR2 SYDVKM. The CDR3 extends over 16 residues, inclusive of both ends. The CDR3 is CASSSVGRGSYNEQVF.

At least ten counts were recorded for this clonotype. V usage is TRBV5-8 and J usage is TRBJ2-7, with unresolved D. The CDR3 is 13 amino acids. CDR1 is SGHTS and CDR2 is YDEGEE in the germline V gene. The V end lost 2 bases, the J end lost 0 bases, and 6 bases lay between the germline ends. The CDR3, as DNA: TGTGCCAGCAGCTTCTTGAACTCCTACGAGCAGTACTTC. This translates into CASSFLNSYEQYF. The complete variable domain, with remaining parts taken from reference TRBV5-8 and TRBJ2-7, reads EAGVTQSPTHLIKTRGQQATLRCSPISGHTSVYWYQQALGLGLQFLLWYDEGEERNRGNFPPRFSGRQFPNYSSELNVNALELEDSALYLCASSFLNSYEQYFGPGTRLTVT.

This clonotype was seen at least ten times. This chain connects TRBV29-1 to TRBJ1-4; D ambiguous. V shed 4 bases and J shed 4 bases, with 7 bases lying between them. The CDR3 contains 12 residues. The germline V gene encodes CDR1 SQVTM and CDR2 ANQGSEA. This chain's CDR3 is CSVGLGNEKLFF. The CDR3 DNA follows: TGCAGCGTTGGCCTGGGTAATGAAAAACTGTTTTTT.

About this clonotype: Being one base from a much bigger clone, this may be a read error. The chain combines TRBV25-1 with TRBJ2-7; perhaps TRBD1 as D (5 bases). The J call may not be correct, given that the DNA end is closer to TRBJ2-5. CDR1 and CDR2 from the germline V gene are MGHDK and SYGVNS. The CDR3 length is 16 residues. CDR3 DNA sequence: TGTGCCAGCAGTGGGGGTGCAACAGGCCCTCGGGAGACCCAGTACTTC. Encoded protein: CASSGGATGPRETQYF.